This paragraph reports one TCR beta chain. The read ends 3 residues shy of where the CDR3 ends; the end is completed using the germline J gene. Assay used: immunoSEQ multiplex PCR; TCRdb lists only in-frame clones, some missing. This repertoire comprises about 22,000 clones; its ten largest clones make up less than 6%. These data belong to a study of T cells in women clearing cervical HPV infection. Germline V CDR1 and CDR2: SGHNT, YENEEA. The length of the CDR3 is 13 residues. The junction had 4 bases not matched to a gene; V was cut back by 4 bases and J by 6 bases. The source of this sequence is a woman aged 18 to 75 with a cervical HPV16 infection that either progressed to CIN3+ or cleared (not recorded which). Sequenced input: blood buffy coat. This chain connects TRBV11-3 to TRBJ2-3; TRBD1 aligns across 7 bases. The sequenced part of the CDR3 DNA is TGTGCCAGCAGCTCCACAGGGGCCGATACG. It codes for CASSSTGADT. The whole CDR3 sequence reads CASSSTGADTQYF.